This T cell receptor (beta chain) came from a study of beta chain features in type 1 diabetes. Study as a whole: The study found patients and healthy donors alike in age, gender and cell yields.

The CDR3 covers 12 residues. Germline lookup yields CDR1 SGHTA and CDR2 FQGNSA. Trimming stripped 1 base from V and 6 bases from J, with 4 bases between. CD45RO/CCR7/CD25/CD127/CD95/CD27 sorting isolated CD4+ naive, central memory, regulatory and stem cell-like memory cells. Reverse transcribing all isolated RNA meant expressed TCRB transcripts were sequenced. Clones were read by immunoSEQ multiplex PCR, and TCRdb kept only the in-frame ones, dropping some. This sample has some 44,000 clones, with around 70% found just once. Turning to this clone: Its antigen is undetermined.

Study-level findings and limits: When Type 1 diabetes patients were examined, their TCRB CDR3s proved moderately but significantly shorter in all four CD4+ subsets. Type 1 diabetes patients had fewer VDJ junction insertions and more deletions.

This chain links TRBV7-2 with TRBJ1-5, with unresolved D. The receptor comes from a woman in her late teens or twenties with type 1 diabetes. The sample consisted of Tregs from blood. The CDR3 is CASSLEPQPQHF. CDR3 nucleotide sequence: TGTGCCAGCAGCTTAGAGCCTCAGCCCCAGCATTTT. Combining the CDR3 with reference TRBV7-2 and TRBJ1-5 gives the whole variable domain GAGVSQSPSNKVTEKGKDVELRCDPISGHTALYWYRQSLGQGLEFLIYFQGNSAPDKSGLPSDRFSAERTGGSVSTLTIQRTQQEDSAVYLCASSLEPQPQHFGDGTRLSIL.